The entry that follows covers one T cell receptor (beta chain) sequence. The antigen is unknown. Only in-frame clones appear in the TCRdb table, and some are missing; sequencing was by immunoSEQ multiplex PCR. This table has approximately 200,000 clones, around 87% appearing once. This CDR3 contains 15 residues. The V and J ends lost 5 bases and 4 bases respectively, with 15 bases between them. Germline V gene data show CDR1 as LNHDA and CDR2 as SQIVND (reference sequence). The data belong to a study of T cell responses to AZD1222 COVID-19 vaccine. Points from the study as a whole: The donor group comprised mostly white British people and more females; the analysis possibly underestimated clonal diversity. No day 14 peak samples; only post-peak repertoires were characterized. Spike-specific TCR repertoires showed rising breadth and depth after two AZD1222 doses. Targets within unmutated variant regions were reportedly found for nearly half of spike-specific TCRs.

This receptor was taken from an adult in good health. The specimen was peripheral blood, collected on day 0 of MenACWY control vaccination. This rearrangement joins TRBV19 to TRBJ2-1; D assignment may be TRBD1 or TRBD2 (5 bases each). CDR3 loop: CASSRDASTYNEQFF. The DNA for the CDR3 is TGTGCCAGTAGTCGGGACGCCTCAACTTACAATGAGCAGTTCTTC. The full variable domain, with the rest looked up from reference TRBV19 and TRBJ2-1, is DGGITQSPKYLFRKEGQNVTLSCEQNLNHDAMYWYRQDPGQGLRLIYYSQIVNDFQKGDIAEGYSVSREKKESFPLTVTSAQKNPTAFYLCASSRDASTYNEQFFGPGTRLTVL.